These 32 T cell receptor beta chains came from one sample sequenced in a study of T-cell memory formation after mild COVID-19. Using its own MiXCR run on the 5' RACE reads, TCRdb lists one record per CDR3 protein. Of around 320,000 distinct CDR3 sequences detected, 25% to 30% appear once; the ten largest clones hold about 13%. Input material: PBMCs or a T cell subset sorted from them (not recorded which). These receptors were obtained from an adult woman who had mild COVID-19 (a few samples of this study predate the infection). Cell type and time point are not known.

The rearrangement uses TRBV7-2 and TRBJ2-3, with D unclear. The CDR3 has 13 amino acids. Germline V gene data show CDR1 as SGHTA and CDR2 as FQGNSA. The V gene lost 7 bases and the J gene lost 2 bases, with 10 bases spanning the gap. Here the CDR3 reads CASTPTYTDTQYF. CDR3 sequence (DNA): TGTGCCAGCACCCCGACCTACACAGATACGCAGTATTTT.

There are a few counts of this clonotype. V is TRBV20-1 and J is TRBJ2-3; possible D gene TRBD2, 5 bases. The CDR3 consists of 13 residues. CDR1 and CDR2 (germline): DFQATT, SNEGSKA (reference sequence). V lost 7 bases to trimming and J lost 2 bases, with 13 bases between them. CDR3 protein: CSVMDWYTDTQYF. The CDR3 DNA reads TGCAGTGTTATGGACTGGTACACAGATACGCAGTATTTT.

This chain uses TRBV7-9 with TRBJ2-7, with D perhaps matching TRBD1 or TRBD2 (5 bases each). Germline V gives CDR1 SEHNR, CDR2 FQNEAQ (reference sequence). Trimming left V 7 bases short and J 2 bases short, with 21 bases between. The CDR3 extends over 16 amino acids. In DNA, the CDR3 is TGTGCCAGCATCCCTCGGGGCTACACCGCTACCTACGAGCAGTACTTC. This gives the protein CASIPRGYTATYEQYF.

This clonotype was counted ten times or more. V is TRBV15 and J is TRBJ2-5, with TRBD2 matching over 7 bases. The CDR3 covers 13 residues. Trimming at V came to 8 bases and at J to 2 bases, leaving 5 bases not matched to a gene. Germline V gene lookup returns CDR1 LNHNV and CDR2 YYDKDF (reference sequence). CDR3 sequence: CATSPGLQETQYF. The DNA for the CDR3 is TGTGCCACCTCTCCGGGACTACAAGAGACCCAGTACTTC.

The CDR3 DNA reads TGTGCCAGCTCACTATCCAGGGACGGCTACACCTTC. Translating gives CASSLSRDGYTF. The chain combines TRBV18 with TRBJ1-2; the D gene is possibly TRBD1 (5 bases). This CDR3 has 12 amino acids. Germline V CDR1 and CDR2: KGHSH, LQKENI. V gave up 4 bases and J gave up 8 bases, with 11 bases separating them. The complete variable domain, with remaining parts taken from reference TRBV18 and TRBJ1-2, reads NAGVMQNPRHLVRRRGQEARLRCSPMKGHSHVYWYRQLPEEGLKFMVYLQKENIIDESGMPKERFSAEFPKEGPSILRIQQVVRGDSAAYFCASSLSRDGYTFGSGTRLTVV.

This clonotype was counted a few times. The V and J genes are TRBV7-9 and TRBJ2-7; D is unclear. Germline V gene lookup returns CDR1 SEHNR and CDR2 FQNEAQ (reference sequence). CDR3 length: 14 amino acids. Trimming took off 5 bases at V and 1 base at J, with 12 bases between the two ends. CDR3 coding DNA: TGTGCCAGCAGCCCAATAGACGGTTCCTACGAGCAGTACTTC. Translating gives CASSPIDGSYEQYF. The full variable domain, rest sourced from reference TRBV7-9 and TRBJ2-7, is DTGVSQNPRHKITKRGQNVTFRCDPISEHNRLYWYRQTLGQGPEFLTYFQNEAQLEKSRLLSDRFSAERPKGSFSTLEIQRTEQGDSAMYLCASSPIDGSYEQYFGPGTRLTVT.

This clonotype has more than one count but fewer than ten. In nucleotides, the CDR3 is TGCAGTGCTAGAGTTCTACAGGGGGCGTCCACTGAAGCTTTCTTT. Its translation: CSARVLQGASTEAFF. The genes are TRBV20-1 and TRBJ1-1; TRBD1 aligns across 9 bases. With 1 base clipped from V and 4 bases from J, the junction kept 7 bases outside the gene matches. The CDR3 consists of 15 residues. CDR1 is DFQATT, CDR2 SNEGSKA, per germline (reference sequence).

CDR3 DNA sequence: TGTGCCTCTGCCGCCGGGGAACTCTCCTACGAGCAGTACTTC. It specifies CASAAGELSYEQYF. The chain employs TRBV30 and TRBJ2-7, with D possibly matching TRBD2 (5 bases). V was clipped by 7 bases and J by 0 bases, with 16 bases between them. Germline CDR1 is GTSNPN and CDR2 is SVGIG (reference sequence). The CDR3 spans 14 residues.

The chain links TRBV6-4 to TRBJ2-1; D is unclear. The V and J ends lost 4 bases and 2 bases respectively, with 12 bases between them. Germline V gene lookup returns CDR1 MRHNA and CDR2 SNTAGT. CDR3 length: 15 residues. The CDR3 nucleotides read TGTGCCAGCAGTGTTGCGGAAGCCCCCTACAATGAGCAGTTCTTC. It yields the protein CASSVAEAPYNEQFF.

The chain joins TRBV20-1 to TRBJ1-6; 9 nucleotides line up with TRBD1. The CDR3 is made up of 15 amino acids. Germline lookup yields CDR1 DFQATT and CDR2 SNEGSKA (reference sequence). The J segment lost 10 bases and the V segment lost 0 bases, leaving 7 bases of the junction unmatched. CDR3 nucleotides: TGCAGTGCTAGAGATACCGGGACAGGGTTCTCACCCCTCCACTTT. Its translation: CSARDTGTGFSPLHF.

This clonotype was detected a few times. This chain uses TRBV7-2 with TRBJ2-1; a weak D match, TRBD1 (5 bases). This CDR3 comprises 16 residues. The germline V gene encodes CDR1 SGHTA and CDR2 FQGNSA. The V gene lost 5 bases and the J gene lost 15 bases, with 29 bases spanning the gap. The CDR3 DNA reads as TGTGCCAGCAGCCCAAGGAGCTTGCCCCAACCCAGGGCCCTGTTCTTC. Translated, it gives CASSPRSLPQPRALFF.

The chain combines TRBV20-1 with TRBJ1-4; D unclear. In germline, CDR1 is DFQATT, CDR2 SNEGSKA (reference sequence). The length of the CDR3 is 16 residues. V lost 6 bases, J lost 0 bases, and 17 bases lay in between. CDR3 residues: CSASVQIWTTNEKLFF. DNA for the CDR3: TGCAGTGCATCCGTACAGATTTGGACAACTAATGAAAAACTGTTTTTT.

In this sample, this clonotype turned up a few times. The J gene is TRBJ2-7, the V gene TRBV7-9; D not certain. Germline V lookup: CDR1 SEHNR, CDR2 FQNEAQ (reference sequence). V lost 3 bases, J lost 5 bases, and 8 bases lay in between. This CDR3 has 12 residues. The CDR3 DNA sequence: TGTGCCAGCAGCTTTGAGTTCCACGAGCAGTACTTC. Translation: CASSFEFHEQYF. Together with reference TRBV7-9 and TRBJ2-7, the CDR3 gives the full variable domain: DTGVSQNPRHKITKRGQNVTFRCDPISEHNRLYWYRQTLGQGPEFLTYFQNEAQLEKSRLLSDRFSAERPKGSFSTLEIQRTEQGDSAMYLCASSFEFHEQYFGPGTRLTVT.

The V call is TRBV5-1, the J call TRBJ1-1, with a possible D match to TRBD1 (5 bases). Looked up from germline, CDR1 is SGHRS and CDR2 is YFSETQ. V lost 2 bases and J 6 bases, leaving 11 bases between the germline ends. CDR3 length: 13 amino acids. The DNA for the CDR3 is TGCGCCAGCAGCTTAGACAGTTCCCCTGAAGCTTTCTTT. As protein: CASSLDSSPEAFF.

This clonotype occurred a few times. The V and J genes are TRBV5-1 and TRBJ2-3; possible D gene TRBD2, 5 bases. In germline, CDR1 is SGHRS, CDR2 YFSETQ. V gave up 4 bases and J gave up 2 bases, with 20 bases separating them. The CDR3 consists of 17 residues. In DNA form, the CDR3 reads TGCGCCAGCAGCCCCCAGGACTCTCCGGTCGCCACAGATACGCAGTATTTT. Protein: CASSPQDSPVATDTQYF.

This chain connects TRBV3-1 to TRBJ1-2; D gene uncertain. The ends were cut back, 4 bases at V and 4 bases at J, with 16 bases in the middle. There are 15 residues in the CDR3. Germline V gene lookup returns CDR1 LGHDT and CDR2 YNNKEL (reference sequence). CDR3 protein: CASSPGRVGGYGYTF. The CDR3 nucleotides are TGTGCCAGCAGCCCCGGCCGGGTAGGAGGCTATGGCTACACCTTC.

The chain carries TRBV7-9 and TRBJ2-4; D call uncertain. This CDR3 comprises 16 residues. The germline gives CDR1 SEHNR, CDR2 FQNEAQ (reference sequence). V dropped 0 bases and J dropped 0 bases, with 9 bases sitting between them. The CDR3 loop reads CASSLAGSLAKNIQYF. The CDR3 nucleotides read TGTGCCAGCAGCTTAGCGGGATCTCTAGCCAAAAACATTCAGTACTTC. The entire variable domain, with the rest obtained from reference TRBV7-9 and TRBJ2-4, is as follows: DTGVSQNPRHKITKRGQNVTFRCDPISEHNRLYWYRQTLGQGPEFLTYFQNEAQLEKSRLLSDRFSAERPKGSFSTLEIQRTEQGDSAMYLCASSLAGSLAKNIQYFGAGTRLSVL.

Remarks on this clonotype: At one of its ends the junction is not consistent with the germline gene, which may arise from a read error. This chain links TRBV5-5 with TRBJ2-3; TRBD2 is a possible D gene (6 bases). Germline loops: CDR1 SGHKS, CDR2 YYEKEE (reference sequence). The CDR3 is made up of 11 amino acids. The CDR3 sequence is CASSPGTAQNF. The CDR3 DNA sequence: TGTGCCAGCAGCCCTGGGACTGCCCAGAATTTT.

The rearrangement links TRBV18 to TRBJ2-5; tentatively, D is TRBD2 (5 bases). Trimming pared 3 bases from V and 0 bases from J, leaving 8 bases between. The CDR3 spans 14 residues. CDR1 is KGHSH and CDR2 is LQKENI in the germline V gene. The CDR3 DNA reads as TGTGCCAGCTCACCGGGAGACAACCAAGAGACCCAGTACTTC. Its translation: CASSPGDNQETQYF.

This chain connects TRBV6-5 to TRBJ2-1; D uncertain. Germline V gene sequence: CDR1 MNHEY, CDR2 SVGAGI. V shed 2 bases and J shed 4 bases, with 15 bases lying between them. The CDR3 consists of 16 residues. The CDR3, as DNA: TGTGCCAGCAGTTACCTCCGGGTCCCTTTTTACAATGAGCAGTTCTTC. Translation gives CASSYLRVPFYNEQFF.

The gene calls are TRBV20-1 and TRBJ2-3, with a weak D call TRBD2 (6 bases). The germline V and J ends were trimmed by 6 bases and 2 bases, with 18 bases remaining between them. This CDR3 contains 15 residues. CDR1 is DFQATT, CDR2 SNEGSKA, per germline (reference sequence). CDR3 sequence: CSASLGGVFTDTQYF. The DNA of the CDR3 is TGCAGTGCCTCCCTTGGCGGGGTTTTCACAGATACGCAGTATTTT.

The sample holds a few counts of this clonotype. One end of the junction fails to match germline, which may point to a read error. CDR3 in DNA: TGTGCTAGCAGCTTAGGTCTAGCGAACAACAATGAGCAGTTCTTC. Protein product: CASSLGLANNNEQFF. The chain has TRBV7-7 and TRBJ2-1, with D perhaps matching TRBD2 (6 bases). The germline V gene has CDR1 SSHAT and CDR2 FNYEAQ (reference sequence). This CDR3 has 15 residues.

The V and J genes are TRBV18 and TRBJ2-5; possibly TRBD1 for D (8 bases). CDR1 is KGHSH, CDR2 LQKENI, per germline. Trimming removed 2 bases at V and 3 bases at J, with 16 bases between. The CDR3 sequence is 16 residues long. CDR3 in DNA: TGTGCCAGCTCACCAGTCTTTACAGGGGGGGAAGAGACCCAGTACTTC. Its translation: CASSPVFTGGEETQYF.

This clonotype was seen only a few times. The rearrangement joins TRBV15 to TRBJ2-7, with a tentative D call TRBD1 (6 bases). V dropped 3 bases and J dropped 0 bases, with 18 bases sitting between them. The CDR3 loop spans 17 amino acids. Germline CDR1 and CDR2: LNHNV and YYDKDF (reference sequence). The CDR3 bases are TGTGCCACCAGCAGTCTGGGCGGTAGGGGGACCTCCTACGAGCAGTACTTC. Amino acids: CATSSLGGRGTSYEQYF.

Many counts were recorded for this clonotype. This sequence joins TRBV7-2 and TRBJ2-1; D may correspond to TRBD1 or TRBD2 (5 bases each). Between the trimmed V and J ends, which lost 1 base and 0 bases, there was a span of 13 bases. CDR1 SGHTA and CDR2 FQGNSA come from the germline V gene. This CDR3 has 17 residues. The CDR3 DNA sequence: TGTGCCAGCAGCTTAGGGGGGATGGGGACCTCCTACAATGAGCAGTTCTTC. Amino acids: CASSLGGMGTSYNEQFF.

The chain combines TRBV6-1 with TRBJ2-3; D ambiguous. Trimming cost V 6 bases and J 4 bases, with 8 bases left between them. Germline V gene sequence: CDR1 MNHNS, CDR2 SASEGT. The CDR3 is made up of 12 amino acids. This chain's CDR3 is CASRASADTQYF. The CDR3, as DNA: TGTGCCAGCAGGGCGTCGGCAGATACGCAGTATTTT.

This clonotype was detected ten times or more. The chain uses TRBV7-6 and TRBJ2-3; D may be TRBD2 (7 bases). CDR1 is SGHVS and CDR2 is FNYEAQ in the germline V gene. V was pared by 5 bases and J by 6 bases, with 15 bases between. The CDR3 has 14 amino acids. The CDR3 sequence is CASSPRGGRDTQYF. The CDR3 coding sequence is TGTGCCAGCAGCCCTAGGGGGGGCAGGGATACGCAGTATTTT.

V is TRBV3-1 and J is TRBJ2-1; TRBD2 might be the D (6 bases). CDR3 length: 12 amino acids. V dropped 0 bases and J dropped 12 bases, with 9 bases sitting between them. The germline CDR1 and CDR2 sequences are LGHDT and YNNKEL (reference sequence). CDR3 DNA sequence: TGTGCCAGCAGCCAAGAGGTGGGGGGGCAGTTCTTC. Its translation is CASSQEVGGQFF.

This clonotype has just a few counts. The chain employs TRBV6-5 and TRBJ2-7, with D perhaps matching TRBD1 (5 bases). V dropped 2 bases and J dropped 5 bases, with 19 bases sitting between them. Germline V lookup: CDR1 MNHEY, CDR2 SVGAGI. The CDR3 loop spans 16 amino acids. CDR3 in DNA: TGTGCCAGCAGTTACGGTGCCAGGGTTGGGATCGACGAGCAGTACTTC. As protein: CASSYGARVGIDEQYF.

This clonotype was detected a few times. This chain uses TRBV6-6 with TRBJ2-5; D ambiguous. Looked up from germline, CDR1 is MNHNY and CDR2 is SVGAGI (reference sequence). Deletions cut 0 bases from V and 4 bases from J, with 6 bases between. The CDR3 is made up of 13 amino acids. The CDR3 sequence: CASSYSVSETQYF. Here the CDR3 DNA reads TGTGCCAGCAGTTACTCAGTGTCAGAGACCCAGTACTTC.

About this clonotype: At one boundary the junction diverges from the germline segment, which might be a read error. V gene TRBV30 combines with J gene TRBJ2-5; D uncertain. CDR1 and CDR2 (germline): GTSNPN, SVGIG (reference sequence). The length of the CDR3 is 14 residues. CDR3 sequence: CAWTIRRFQGTQYF. CDR3 nucleotide sequence: TGTGCCTGGACCATCAGGAGATTCCAAGGGACCCAGTACTTC.

V and J are TRBV29-1 and TRBJ2-5; maybe TRBD1 (5 bases). The V end lost 4 bases, the J end lost 6 bases, and 12 bases lay between the germline ends. The CDR3 is 12 amino acids. The germline CDR1 and CDR2 sequences are SQVTM and ANQGSEA. The CDR3: CSVVRVVKTQYF. DNA for the CDR3: TGCAGCGTTGTCAGGGTCGTTAAGACCCAGTACTTC.